The clone carrying this TCR beta chain was detected only a few times. Its matching antigen is unknown. The record originates from a study of T-cell reconstitution after alpha-beta-depleted transplantation in children. This sample's TCRbeta library carried unique molecular identifier barcodes. A single record per CDR3 protein comes from TCRdb applying MiXCR to the PCR reads. This sample has a few hundred thousand distinct CDR3 sequences, with roughly 13% found just once. The germline V gene encodes CDR1 SGHVS and CDR2 FNYEAQ. Trimming removed 3 bases at V and 0 bases at J, with 27 bases between. This CDR3 spans 22 amino acids. Points from the study as a whole: T-cell counts and diversity at one year post-transplant came mainly from newly produced T cells. Expanded clones from the graft, numbering several hundred, reportedly supplied alpha-beta T cells about two months after transplant. The study traced high day-60 TCRbeta diversity in some patients to surviving recipient T cells and thymic progenitors.

The receptor was derived from a male patient under 18 who had a stem cell transplant for acute myeloid leukemia, so the T cells may come from the graft donor. The material was PBMCs, mostly from graft donor cells, obtained 360 days after TCRalphabeta/CD19-depleted stem cell transplant. The chain is built from TRBV7-6 and TRBJ2-6; D is possibly TRBD1 (6 bases). The chain's CDR3 is CASSFTSDRPTRGSSGANVLTF. The CDR3 nucleotides are TGTGCCAGCAGCTTTACATCCGACAGGCCGACCCGAGGAAGCTCTGGGGCCAACGTCCTGACTTTC.